This T cell receptor beta chain was profiled in a study of technical replicates of blood from a handful of donors. The sample holds one count of this clone. Assay: immunoSEQ multiplex PCR; the TCRdb copy retains only in-frame clones and omits some. Among some 100,000 clones listed, nearly 96% were seen once. Input material: T cells isolated from PBMCs. This receptor was obtained from a human donor in good health.

CDR3 sequence reads: CATEDGDRYEQYF. CDR3 sequence (DNA): TGTGCCACCGAGGATGGTGATCGCTACGAGCAGTACTTC. V is TRBV15 and J is TRBJ2-7; D is undetermined. With 8 bases removed from V and 3 bases from J, the gap between germline ends came to 14 bases. Germline V gene data show CDR1 as LNHNV and CDR2 as YYDKDF (reference sequence). The CDR3 runs 13 residues.